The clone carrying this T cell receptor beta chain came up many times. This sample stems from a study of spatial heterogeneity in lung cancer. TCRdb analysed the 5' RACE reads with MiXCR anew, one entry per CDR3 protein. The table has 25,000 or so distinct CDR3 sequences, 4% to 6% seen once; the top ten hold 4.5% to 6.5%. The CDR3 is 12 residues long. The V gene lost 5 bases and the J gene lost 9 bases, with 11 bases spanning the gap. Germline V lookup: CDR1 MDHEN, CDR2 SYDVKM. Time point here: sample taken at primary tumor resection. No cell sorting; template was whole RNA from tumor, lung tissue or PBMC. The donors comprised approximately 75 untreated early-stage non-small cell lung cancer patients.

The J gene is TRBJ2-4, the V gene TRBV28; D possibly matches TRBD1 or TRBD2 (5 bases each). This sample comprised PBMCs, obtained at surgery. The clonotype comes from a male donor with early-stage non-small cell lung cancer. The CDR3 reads CASSQGPPIQYF. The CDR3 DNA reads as TGTGCCAGCAGTCAGGGACCCCCCATTCAGTACTTC.